This T cell receptor beta chain stems from a study of blood T cell repertoires in COVID-19. At the level of the study: The United States, Italy and Spain were the sources of the acute and convalescent COVID-19 samples. T cells, B-cell-depleted T cells, or PBMCs supplied cDNA or gDNA.

Sequencing was performed with immunoSEQ multiplex PCR; in TCRdb, only in-frame clones are kept and a portion is missing. The sample has 330,000 or so clones; roughly nine tenths are singletons. Trimming removed 4 bases at V and 0 bases at J, with 10 bases between. Germline V gives CDR1 SNHLY, CDR2 FYNNEI. This CDR3 region has 15 residues. Source material: peripheral blood. This receptor was taken from a woman aged 60 to 75 with COVID-19, enrolled during active disease. J is TRBJ1-5 and V is TRBV2; the D gene is possibly TRBD1 (6 bases). This CDR3 reads CASSGEGVSNQPQHF. The CDR3 DNA sequence: TGTGCCAGCAGTGGAGAGGGGGTTAGCAATCAGCCCCAGCATTTT.